A selection of T cell receptor beta chains follows, all from one sample in a study of shared clonotypes between healthy human individuals. Here immunoSEQ multiplex PCR was the method, and the copy in TCRdb shows in-frame clones only, minus some. The sample lists hundreds of thousands of clones; roughly 95% were seen once. The material sequenced was naive CD8+ T cells sorted from blood. The origin of the receptors is a woman in her 30s in good health. CDR3s include the opening cysteine and the closing phenylalanine or tryptophan. A D gene is named only where the DNA matches it firmly. A clone size is listed for some rows: how often the clone was seen (once, few, many), or a class if it is expanded.

J gene,D gene,clone size,V gene,CDR3 protein,CDR3 DNA
TRBJ2-5,TRBD2,NA,TRBV11-2,CASSLVLAGKETQYF,TGTGCCAGCAGCTTAGTACTAGCGGGAAAAGAGACCCAGTACTTC
TRBJ2-1,TRBD1,once,TRBV9,CASSLSGQGVFGEQFF,TGTGCCAGCAGCCTCAGCGGACAGGGAGTATTCGGTGAGCAGTTCTTC
TRBJ2-2,NA,NA,TRBV27,CASSPLVGPKNTGELFF,TGTGCCAGCAGTCCCCTCGTTGGGCCGAAGAACACCGGGGAGCTGTTTTTT
TRBJ1-5,NA,NA,TRBV2,CASSEEYSNQPQHF,TGTGCCAGCAGTGAAGAGTATAGCAATCAGCCCCAGCATTTT
TRBJ1-2,NA,NA,TRBV29-1,CSVGELGGADYGYTF,TGCAGCGTTGGGGAGTTGGGAGGGGCGGACTATGGCTACACCTTC
TRBJ2-7,TRBD1,NA,TRBV11-2,CASSHRGYEQYF,TGTGCCAGCAGCCACAGGGGCTACGAGCAGTACTTC
TRBJ2-7,NA,once,TRBV14,CASSQVSGRWNEQYF,TGTGCCAGCAGCCAAGTTAGCGGACGATGGAACGAGCAGTACTTC
TRBJ2-7,NA,NA,TRBV27,CASSSMGGPFEQYF,TGTGCCAGCAGTTCAATGGGAGGTCCCTTCGAGCAGTACTTC
TRBJ2-3,TRBD2,NA,TRBV28,CASSTHELGRSAGGSPSDTQYF,TGTGCCAGCAGTACCCATGAGCTCGGTCGATCGGCGGGGGGCTCCCCCTCAGATACGCAGTATTTT
TRBJ2-7,TRBD1,NA,TRBV10-3,CAIRGPGQGYEQYF,TGTGCCATCAGGGGACCGGGACAGGGCTACGAGCAGTACTTC
TRBJ2-7,TRBD2,NA,TRBV19,CASSIGLAGAYEQYF,TGTGCCAGTAGTATAGGGCTAGCGGGAGCCTACGAGCAGTACTTC
TRBJ2-7,NA,NA,TRBV28,CASSLTQGTYEQYF,TGTGCCAGCAGTTTAACACAGGGAACCTACGAGCAGTACTTC
TRBJ1-1,NA,NA,TRBV5-4,CASSLGRGEAFF,TGTGCCAGCAGCTTGGGCAGGGGTGAAGCTTTCTTT
TRBJ2-7,NA,NA,TRBV6-1,CASSAGVPYEQYF,TGTGCCAGCAGTGCGGGGGTTCCCTACGAGCAGTACTTC
TRBJ2-3,TRBD2,NA,TRBV6-6,CASSYLVAGEGTQYF,TGTGCCAGCAGTTACTTGGTAGCGGGAGAGGGTACGCAGTATTTT
TRBJ2-3,NA,NA,TRBV27,CASSPTGPTDTQYF,TGTGCCAGCAGCCCCACGGGCCCGACAGATACGCAGTATTTT
TRBJ1-1,NA,NA,TRBV25-1,CASSENGARAFF,TGTGCCAGCAGTGAAAACGGGGCAAGGGCTTTCTTT
TRBJ1-5,NA,NA,TRBV28,CASQGSNQPQHF,TGTGCCAGTCAGGGGAGCAATCAGCCCCAGCATTTT
TRBJ2-1,TRBD2,once,TRBV19,CASSIRLAGTRSSYNEQFF,TGTGCCAGTAGTATCCGACTAGCGGGTACTAGGAGCTCCTACAATGAGCAGTTCTTC
TRBJ1-3,NA,NA,TRBV28,CASSQSGNTIYF,TGTGCCAGCAGCCAGAGTGGAAACACCATATATTTT
TRBJ1-2,NA,NA,TRBV28,CASQLAGASGYGYTF,TGTGCCAGTCAACTAGCGGGAGCCTCGGGCTATGGCTACACCTTC
TRBJ2-7,NA,NA,TRBV19,CASSRGDRAYEQYF,TGTGCCAGTAGTAGAGGTGACAGAGCATACGAGCAGTACTTC
TRBJ2-2,NA,NA,TRBV4-1,CASSQGLRKNTGELFF,TGCGCCAGCAGCCAAGGGCTGCGGAAGAACACCGGGGAGCTGTTTTTT
TRBJ1-1,NA,NA,TRBV6-5,CASSYKWRTEAFF,TGTGCCAGCAGTTACAAATGGAGGACTGAAGCTTTCTTT
TRBJ1-4,NA,once,TRBV5-8,CASSFRDGDEKLFF,TGTGCCAGCAGCTTTCGGGATGGTGATGAAAAACTGTTTTTT
TRBJ2-7,TRBD1,NA,TRBV7-9,CASSDRKGTANYEQYF,TGTGCCAGCAGCGATAGAAAAGGGACAGCAAACTACGAGCAGTACTTC
TRBJ2-6,TRBD1,NA,TRBV2,CASTDRGLSGANVLTF,TGTGCCAGCACGGACAGGGGGCTCTCTGGGGCCAACGTCCTGACTTTC
TRBJ2-2,NA,NA,TRBV11-2,CASSLGPGLLNTGELFF,TGTGCCAGCAGCTTAGGTCCGGGACTTTTGAACACCGGGGAGCTGTTTTTT
TRBJ2-1,NA,NA,TRBV7-8,CASSFPLDNEQFF,TGTGCCAGCAGCTTCCCGCTAGACAATGAGCAGTTCTTC
TRBJ1-4,TRBD1,NA,TRBV27,CASSMGQGEATNEKLFF,TGTGCCAGCAGTATGGGACAGGGGGAAGCAACTAATGAAAAACTGTTTTTT
TRBJ2-1,TRBD2,NA,TRBV9,CASAYSAGLGNEQFF,TGTGCCAGCGCCTATAGTGCGGGACTAGGCAATGAGCAGTTCTTC
TRBJ2-7,TRBD2,NA,TRBV4-1,CASSHTGTSGAYEQYF,TGCGCCAGCAGCCATACCGGGACTAGCGGCGCCTACGAGCAGTACTTC
TRBJ2-5,NA,NA,TRBV5-6,CASSLAQQVRAQYF,TGTGCCAGCAGCTTGGCGCAGCAGGTCAGGGCCCAGTACTTC
TRBJ2-2,NA,NA,TRBV7-9,CASSGPNTGELFF,TGTGCCAGCTCGGGACCAAACACCGGGGAGCTGTTTTTT
TRBJ2-3,NA,NA,TRBV7-9,CASTGDRQGTDTQYF,TGTGCCAGCACCGGGGACCGCCAAGGGACAGATACGCAGTATTTT
TRBJ2-7,NA,NA,TRBV5-4,CASSLSGYEQYF,TGTGCCAGCAGTTTGTCCGGGTACGAGCAGTACTTC
TRBJ2-7,NA,NA,TRBV27,CASSLSSGQSYEQYF,TGTGCCAGCAGTTTAAGTAGCGGTCAGTCCTACGAGCAGTACTTC
TRBJ2-7,NA,NA,TRBV7-2,CASSPGPGGAGISYEQYF,TGTGCCAGCAGCCCAGGCCCCGGGGGAGCGGGTATCTCCTACGAGCAGTACTTC
TRBJ2-1,TRBD2,NA,TRBV27,CASSSFVREATYNEQFF,TGTGCCAGCAGTTCTTTTGTTCGGGAGGCAACCTACAATGAGCAGTTCTTC
TRBJ1-1,TRBD1,NA,TRBV6-1,CASRTQGENTEAFF,TGTGCCAGCAGAACACAGGGGGAGAACACTGAAGCTTTCTTT
TRBJ2-7,TRBD2,once,TRBV15,CATSRDLPSGDYEQYF,TGTGCCACCAGCAGAGATCTTCCTAGCGGGGACTACGAGCAGTACTTC
TRBJ1-5,TRBD1,once,TRBV18,CASSEGTAVSFYSNQPQHF,TGTGCCAGCTCAGAAGGGACAGCCGTTAGTTTCTATAGCAATCAGCCCCAGCATTTT
TRBJ1-3,NA,NA,TRBV7-8,CASSLEGGGNTIYF,TGTGCCAGCAGCTTAGAAGGCGGAGGAAACACCATATATTTT
TRBJ1-2,NA,NA,TRBV10-1,CASSERRDGRGASGYTF,TGCGCCAGCAGTGAAAGGCGGGACGGGAGAGGCGCCTCTGGCTACACCTTC
TRBJ2-2,TRBD2,NA,TRBV27,CASSLLAGVNTGELFF,TGTGCCAGCAGTTTGTTAGCGGGAGTAAACACCGGGGAGCTGTTTTTT
TRBJ2-7,TRBD2,NA,TRBV5-6,CASSLALAGGPAYEQYF,TGTGCCAGCAGCTTGGCCCTAGCGGGAGGGCCGGCTTACGAGCAGTACTTC
TRBJ2-5,NA,NA,TRBV5-5,CASNPDRGQPQYF,TGTGCCAGCAACCCGGACCGGGGGCAGCCCCAGTACTTC